The entry below gives a single TCR beta chain sequence along with its context. This record comes from a study of blood T cell repertoires in COVID-19. Study background: Sources were T cells, B-cell-depleted T cells, or PBMCs; the material itself was cDNA or gDNA.

Germline V gives CDR1 GTSNPN, CDR2 SVGIG (reference sequence). Unmatched junction bases numbered 9, after V lost 3 bases and J lost 1 base. The CDR3 covers 17 residues. Clones were sequenced by immunoSEQ multiplex PCR, and TCRdb holds only the in-frame ones, with some missing. The repertoire holds about 47,000 clones, 80% to 90% seen once, with approximately 15% in the top ten. Sample: peripheral blood. The source is a man aged 55 to 70 with active COVID-19. The chain links TRBV30 to TRBJ1-1; TRBD1 aligns across 12 bases. CDR3 bases: TGTGCCTGGAGAAAGGGGACAGGGGGCGAGGCGAACACTGAAGCTTTCTTT. It translates to CAWRKGTGGEANTEAFF.